These 27 T cell receptor beta chains originate from one sample sequenced in a study of response to subunit inactivated influenza vaccine. In TCRdb, the RT-PCR reads were re-called with MiXCR into one record per CDR3 protein. The sample has 650,000 to 800,000 distinct CDR3 sequences, roughly 13% seen once. The input for sequencing was PBMCs from blood, taken around two weeks before vaccination. The receptors come from a middle-aged man who received an inactivated influenza vaccine.

This clonotype was seen ten or more times. The J gene is TRBJ1-3, the V gene TRBV5-1, with TRBD1 matching 7 bases. Trimming cost V 4 bases and J 8 bases; bases outside gene matches: 3. Germline lookup yields CDR1 SGHRS and CDR2 YFSETQ. The CDR3 consists of 12 residues. CDR3 nucleotides: TGCGCCAGCAGCCTCGGGACAGACACCATATATTTT. As protein: CASSLGTDTIYF.

There are a few counts of this clonotype. V usage is TRBV7-7 and J usage is TRBJ2-6, with 8 nucleotides matching TRBD1. This CDR3 has 15 residues. Germline lookup yields CDR1 SSHAT and CDR2 FNYEAQ (reference sequence). Germline trimming cut 8 bases from V and 3 bases from J; bases unmatched to any gene: 6. CDR3 residues: CASDRGGCGANVLTF. CDR3 sequence (DNA): TGTGCCAGCGACAGGGGTGGTTGTGGGGCCAACGTCCTGACTTTC.

Notes on this clonotype: Germline and junction disagree at one end, which may indicate a read error. The V and J genes are TRBV5-1 and TRBJ2-7, with 7 bases that match TRBD1. This CDR3 contains 15 residues. CDR1 is SGHRS, CDR2 YFSETQ, per germline. CDR3 nucleotide sequence: TGTGCCAGCAGTTTACAGGGACAGAGCTCCTACGAGCAGTACTTC. It codes for CASSLQGQSSYEQYF. The whole variable domain, remainder taken from reference TRBV5-1 and TRBJ2-7, is KAGVTQTPRYLIKTRGQQVTLSCSPISGHRSVSWYQQTPGQGLQFLFEYFSETQRNKGNFPGRFSGRQFSNSRSEMNVSTLELGDSALYLCASSLQGQSSYEQYFGPGTRLTVT.

Notes on this clonotype: Since a much larger clone is just one base distant, this may be a read error. The rearrangement links TRBV4-3 to TRBJ2-7; D remains ambiguous. The length of the CDR3 is 19 residues. Germline CDR1 is LGHNA and CDR2 is YSLEER. This CDR3 is CASRQGLPSPAAQPYEQYF. For the CDR3, the DNA is TGCGCCAGCAGACAAGGCCTCCCTAGTCCGGCGGCCCAACCCTACGAGCAGTACTTC.

The chain employs TRBV12-3 or TRBV12-4 and TRBJ2-3, with 9 nucleotides matching TRBD1. With V trimmed by 6 bases and J by 3 bases, 7 bases remained unmatched. CDR3 length: 15 residues. CDR3 loop: CASRPGTGLTDTQYF. The DNA of the CDR3 is TGTGCCAGCAGACCCGGGACAGGGCTAACAGATACGCAGTATTTT.

The gene calls are TRBV7-2 and TRBJ2-1; D gene unclear. The CDR3 is made up of 12 amino acids. The germline V gene encodes CDR1 SGHTA and CDR2 FQGNSA. The V and J ends lost 2 bases and 9 bases respectively, with 8 bases between them. In DNA, the CDR3 is TGTGCCAGCAGCTTAACGTGGGGTGAGCAGTTCTTC. As protein: CASSLTWGEQFF.

The V and J genes are TRBV2 and TRBJ2-2; D is ambiguous. Trimming cost V 7 bases and J 6 bases, with 9 bases left between them. The CDR3 is made up of 12 amino acids. The germline CDR1 and CDR2 sequences are SNHLY and FYNNEI. The CDR3: CASKSLAGELFF. The CDR3 coding sequence is TGTGCCAGCAAAAGTTTGGCCGGGGAGCTGTTTTTT.

The chain is built from TRBV4-1 and TRBJ2-5; D remains unclear. The CDR3 spans 13 residues. With 6 bases removed from V and 2 bases from J, the gap between germline ends came to 10 bases. Germline V CDR1 and CDR2: MGHRA, YSYEKL. The chain's CDR3 is CASSPQTQETQYF. The CDR3 DNA reads as TGCGCCAGCAGTCCTCAGACGCAAGAGACCCAGTACTTC.

This clonotype was counted between two and nine times. The chain links TRBV27 to TRBJ2-4; the D gene could be TRBD1 or TRBD2 (7 bases each). V was shortened by 5 bases and J by 7 bases, with 15 bases between the two germline ends. Germline assignment: CDR1 MNHEY and CDR2 SMNVEV (reference sequence). The CDR3 is 14 amino acids. The DNA of the CDR3 is TGTGCCAGCAGTCTCCAGGGGGGAGGGAACATTCAGTACTTC. As protein: CASSLQGGGNIQYF.

This clonotype came up a few times. The chain employs TRBV20-1 and TRBJ2-5; possible D gene TRBD2, 6 bases. The V end was cut by 1 base, the J end by 5 bases, with 14 bases between. CDR3 length: 14 residues. Germline V lookup: CDR1 DFQATT, CDR2 SNEGSKA (reference sequence). CDR3 DNA sequence: TGCAGTGCTAGAGTTTTCGGTGGGGGGGAGACCCAGTACTTC. Its translation is CSARVFGGGETQYF.

The chain is built from TRBV30 and TRBJ2-7; a weak D match, TRBD2 (5 bases). CDR1 and CDR2 from the germline V gene are GTSNPN and SVGIG (reference sequence). V shed 3 bases and J shed 5 bases, with 14 bases lying between them. CDR3 length equals 13 residues. CDR3 amino acids: CAWSPAPGNEQYF. DNA for the CDR3: TGTGCCTGGAGCCCCGCCCCCGGGAACGAGCAGTACTTC.

In this sample, this clonotype turned up a few times. The rearrangement links TRBV6-1 to TRBJ1-5; possibly TRBD1 for D (5 bases). Germline lookup yields CDR1 MNHNS and CDR2 SASEGT. There are 14 residues in the CDR3. V gave up 6 bases and J gave up 0 bases, with 9 bases separating them. The CDR3 coding sequence is TGTGCCAGCAGCAAGACAGATAGCAATCAGCCCCAGCATTTT. Encoded protein: CASSKTDSNQPQHF.

The chain is built from TRBV4-3 and TRBJ2-1, with D possibly matching TRBD2 (6 bases). The CDR3 has 13 amino acids. Trimming removed 5 bases at V and 13 bases at J, with 18 bases between. Looked up from germline, CDR1 is LGHNA and CDR2 is YSLEER. In DNA form, the CDR3 reads TGCGCCAGCAGCGCGGGACTCCCGTCCAGCCAGTTCTTC. Protein product: CASSAGLPSSQFF.

In this sample, this clonotype turned up many times. The chain carries TRBV14 and TRBJ2-1; unclear D gene. CDR1 is SGHDN and CDR2 is FVKESK in the germline V gene. The CDR3 runs to 13 residues. Trimming stripped 3 bases from V and 7 bases from J, with 10 bases between. The CDR3: CASSQVNRNEQFF. In nucleotides, the CDR3 is TGTGCCAGCAGCCAGGTTAACCGAAATGAGCAGTTCTTC.

The chain couples TRBV4-3 to TRBJ2-3, with D perhaps TRBD1 (6 bases). The CDR3 is made up of 14 amino acids. Trimming cost V 0 bases and J 8 bases, with 12 bases left between them. Per germline, CDR1 LGHNA and CDR2 YSLEER. The CDR3 region is CASSQDRWGPTQYF. CDR3 nucleotides: TGCGCCAGCAGCCAAGATAGGTGGGGGCCTACGCAGTATTTT.

This clonotype has ten or more counts. V and J are TRBV20-1 and TRBJ2-1; D gene ambiguous. Germline V gives CDR1 DFQATT, CDR2 SNEGSKA (reference sequence). CDR3 length: 13 amino acids. V shed 6 bases and J shed 4 bases, with 13 bases lying between them. CDR3 sequence: CSASRGVYNEQFF. The CDR3 bases are TGCAGTGCGTCTCGTGGGGTTTACAATGAGCAGTTCTTC.

The V call is TRBV20-1, the J call TRBJ1-5; no firm D call. Germline lookup yields CDR1 DFQATT and CDR2 SNEGSKA (reference sequence). The V end lost 0 bases, the J end lost 6 bases, and 15 bases lay between the germline ends. This CDR3 comprises 15 residues. CDR3: CSAREGESNLQPQHF. DNA for the CDR3: TGCAGTGCTAGAGAAGGTGAATCAAATCTTCAGCCCCAGCATTTT.

The sample holds a few counts of this clonotype. The chain is built from TRBV9 and TRBJ2-7; 7 bases fit TRBD1. This CDR3 spans 14 amino acids. Germline assignment: CDR1 SGDLS and CDR2 YYNGEE. With 0 bases clipped from V and 5 bases from J, the junction kept 5 bases outside the gene matches. Here the CDR3 reads CASSVGGGRNEQYF. The CDR3 DNA is TGTGCCAGCAGCGTAGGAGGGGGCAGAAACGAGCAGTACTTC.

There are a few counts of this clonotype. The chain carries TRBV12-3 or TRBV12-4 and TRBJ1-1; a possible D gene is TRBD1 (5 bases). The CDR3 runs to 15 residues. Trimming stripped 0 bases from V and 1 base from J, with 9 bases between. CDR3 bases: TGTGCCAGCAGTTTAGCGGGGCAGTCGAACACTGAAGCTTTCTTT. This encodes CASSLAGQSNTEAFF.

This clonotype has just a few counts. J is TRBJ2-7 and V is TRBV18; D unclear. Germline CDR1 is KGHSH and CDR2 is LQKENI. This CDR3 is built from 12 residues. V dropped 3 bases and J dropped 5 bases, with 8 bases sitting between them. The CDR3 DNA follows: TGTGCCAGCTCACCTAACGTTGACGAGCAGTACTTC. This translates into CASSPNVDEQYF. Filled out from reference TRBV18 and TRBJ2-7, the complete variable domain reads NAGVMQNPRHLVRRRGQEARLRCSPMKGHSHVYWYRQLPEEGLKFMVYLQKENIIDESGMPKERFSAEFPKEGPSILRIQQVVRGDSAAYFCASSPNVDEQYFGPGTRLTVT.

This clonotype appeared a few times. The V gene is TRBV7-8, the J gene TRBJ2-7, with a weak D call TRBD1 (5 bases). The CDR3 spans 14 residues. Trimming left V 0 bases short and J 3 bases short, with 9 bases between. Per the germline V gene, CDR1 is SGHVS and CDR2 is FQNEAQ. The CDR3: CASSLALRDYEQYF. DNA for the CDR3: TGTGCCAGCAGCTTAGCACTCAGGGACTACGAGCAGTACTTC.

There are a few counts of this clonotype. The chain carries TRBV27 and TRBJ2-5; D may correspond to TRBD1 or TRBD2 (6 bases each). This CDR3 is 15 amino acids long. Germline loops: CDR1 MNHEY, CDR2 SMNVEV (reference sequence). V was cut by 8 bases and J by 0 bases, with 16 bases left in between. The CDR3 here is CASRDLGGYQETQYF. CDR3 nucleotides: TGTGCCAGCCGAGACCTAGGGGGGTACCAAGAGACCCAGTACTTC.

There are a few counts of this clonotype. The chain has TRBV15 and TRBJ2-1; D is perhaps TRBD2 (5 bases). Trimming stripped 3 bases from V and 2 bases from J, with 11 bases between. Germline V lookup: CDR1 LNHNV, CDR2 YYDKDF (reference sequence). This CDR3 is 15 amino acids long. As DNA, the CDR3 is TGTGCCACCAGCAGGGAGACGGGGACCTACAATGAGCAGTTCTTC. This sequence encodes CATSRETGTYNEQFF.

This chain joins TRBV20-1 and TRBJ2-7; TRBD2 matches at 10 bases. The junction had 8 bases not matched to a gene; V was cut back by 0 bases and J by 9 bases. This CDR3 comprises 14 residues. Germline loops: CDR1 DFQATT, CDR2 SNEGSKA (reference sequence). CDR3 nucleotide sequence: TGCAGTGCTAGAGAAAAGCGGGAGGGCCCGGGGCAGTACTTC. This translates into CSAREKREGPGQYF.

There are many counts of this clonotype. J is TRBJ1-1 and V is TRBV29-1; possible D gene TRBD1, 5 bases. V shed 4 bases and J shed 6 bases, with 12 bases lying between them. The CDR3 runs to 12 residues. Germline V gene sequence: CDR1 SQVTM, CDR2 ANQGSEA. Written as DNA, the CDR3 is TGCAGCGTTGGAATGGGGCACCCTGAAGCTTTCTTT. Translating it yields CSVGMGHPEAFF.

The V gene is TRBV29-1, the J gene TRBJ1-1; D is ambiguous. This CDR3 comprises 12 residues. V lost 5 bases and J 8 bases, leaving 15 bases between the germline ends. Germline CDR1 and CDR2: SQVTM and ANQGSEA. CDR3 sequence (DNA): TGCAGCGTTTGCCCGCGGGGAGGGGAAGCTTTCTTT. Translated, it gives CSVCPRGGEAFF.

A remark on this clonotype: One end of the junction is discordant with germline, which a read error may explain. The DNA of the CDR3 is TGTGCCAGCAGTTTAGCCGGCAGCTACGATGAGCAGTTCTTC. Translated, it gives CASSLAGSYDEQFF. The chain recombines TRBV12-3 or TRBV12-4 with TRBJ2-1; D is ambiguous. There are 14 residues in the CDR3.